Listed here is a single TCR beta chain. The sample is drawn from a study of blood T cell repertoires in COVID-19. Across the study: Nucleic acid was either cDNA or gDNA, and it came from T cells, B-cell-depleted T cells, or PBMCs.

V lost 2 bases, J lost 7 bases, and 7 bases stayed unmatched. Germline assignment: CDR1 WNHNN and CDR2 SYGVQD (reference sequence). This CDR3 spans 14 amino acids. Original methodology: Researchers report that nucleated cell counts were estimated from reference gene primer amplification. TCRdb's copy holds only in-frame clones and misses some; the assay was immunoSEQ multiplex PCR. D and trimming come from the DNA, and the V and J calls and clone size come from that table. The table shows about 120,000 clones, with 88% occurring only once. The sequenced sample consisted of peripheral blood. This chain connects TRBV10-1 to TRBJ2-5; TRBD1 matches at 7 bases. The TCR was taken from a woman aged 45-60 years with acute or convalescent COVID-19. CDR3 DNA sequence: TGCGCCAGCAGTGAGGACAGGGCCCGGGGGACCCAGTACTTC. Translating gives CASSEDRARGTQYF.